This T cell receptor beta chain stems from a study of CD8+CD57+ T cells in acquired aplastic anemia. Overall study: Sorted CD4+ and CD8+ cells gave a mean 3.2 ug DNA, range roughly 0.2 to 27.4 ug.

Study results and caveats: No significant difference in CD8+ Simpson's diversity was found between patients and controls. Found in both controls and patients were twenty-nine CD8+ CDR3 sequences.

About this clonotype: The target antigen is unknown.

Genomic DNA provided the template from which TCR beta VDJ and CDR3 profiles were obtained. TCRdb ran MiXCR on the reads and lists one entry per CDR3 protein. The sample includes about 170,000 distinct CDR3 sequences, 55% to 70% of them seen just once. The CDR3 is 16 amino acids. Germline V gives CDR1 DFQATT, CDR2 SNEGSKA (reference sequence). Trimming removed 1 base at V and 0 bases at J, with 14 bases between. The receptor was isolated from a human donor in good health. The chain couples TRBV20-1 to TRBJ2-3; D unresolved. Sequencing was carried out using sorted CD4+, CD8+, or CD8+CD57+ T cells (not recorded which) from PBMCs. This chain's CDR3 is CSARAVRPRSTDTQYF. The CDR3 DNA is TGCAGTGCTAGAGCCGTCAGACCACGCAGCACAGATACGCAGTATTTT.